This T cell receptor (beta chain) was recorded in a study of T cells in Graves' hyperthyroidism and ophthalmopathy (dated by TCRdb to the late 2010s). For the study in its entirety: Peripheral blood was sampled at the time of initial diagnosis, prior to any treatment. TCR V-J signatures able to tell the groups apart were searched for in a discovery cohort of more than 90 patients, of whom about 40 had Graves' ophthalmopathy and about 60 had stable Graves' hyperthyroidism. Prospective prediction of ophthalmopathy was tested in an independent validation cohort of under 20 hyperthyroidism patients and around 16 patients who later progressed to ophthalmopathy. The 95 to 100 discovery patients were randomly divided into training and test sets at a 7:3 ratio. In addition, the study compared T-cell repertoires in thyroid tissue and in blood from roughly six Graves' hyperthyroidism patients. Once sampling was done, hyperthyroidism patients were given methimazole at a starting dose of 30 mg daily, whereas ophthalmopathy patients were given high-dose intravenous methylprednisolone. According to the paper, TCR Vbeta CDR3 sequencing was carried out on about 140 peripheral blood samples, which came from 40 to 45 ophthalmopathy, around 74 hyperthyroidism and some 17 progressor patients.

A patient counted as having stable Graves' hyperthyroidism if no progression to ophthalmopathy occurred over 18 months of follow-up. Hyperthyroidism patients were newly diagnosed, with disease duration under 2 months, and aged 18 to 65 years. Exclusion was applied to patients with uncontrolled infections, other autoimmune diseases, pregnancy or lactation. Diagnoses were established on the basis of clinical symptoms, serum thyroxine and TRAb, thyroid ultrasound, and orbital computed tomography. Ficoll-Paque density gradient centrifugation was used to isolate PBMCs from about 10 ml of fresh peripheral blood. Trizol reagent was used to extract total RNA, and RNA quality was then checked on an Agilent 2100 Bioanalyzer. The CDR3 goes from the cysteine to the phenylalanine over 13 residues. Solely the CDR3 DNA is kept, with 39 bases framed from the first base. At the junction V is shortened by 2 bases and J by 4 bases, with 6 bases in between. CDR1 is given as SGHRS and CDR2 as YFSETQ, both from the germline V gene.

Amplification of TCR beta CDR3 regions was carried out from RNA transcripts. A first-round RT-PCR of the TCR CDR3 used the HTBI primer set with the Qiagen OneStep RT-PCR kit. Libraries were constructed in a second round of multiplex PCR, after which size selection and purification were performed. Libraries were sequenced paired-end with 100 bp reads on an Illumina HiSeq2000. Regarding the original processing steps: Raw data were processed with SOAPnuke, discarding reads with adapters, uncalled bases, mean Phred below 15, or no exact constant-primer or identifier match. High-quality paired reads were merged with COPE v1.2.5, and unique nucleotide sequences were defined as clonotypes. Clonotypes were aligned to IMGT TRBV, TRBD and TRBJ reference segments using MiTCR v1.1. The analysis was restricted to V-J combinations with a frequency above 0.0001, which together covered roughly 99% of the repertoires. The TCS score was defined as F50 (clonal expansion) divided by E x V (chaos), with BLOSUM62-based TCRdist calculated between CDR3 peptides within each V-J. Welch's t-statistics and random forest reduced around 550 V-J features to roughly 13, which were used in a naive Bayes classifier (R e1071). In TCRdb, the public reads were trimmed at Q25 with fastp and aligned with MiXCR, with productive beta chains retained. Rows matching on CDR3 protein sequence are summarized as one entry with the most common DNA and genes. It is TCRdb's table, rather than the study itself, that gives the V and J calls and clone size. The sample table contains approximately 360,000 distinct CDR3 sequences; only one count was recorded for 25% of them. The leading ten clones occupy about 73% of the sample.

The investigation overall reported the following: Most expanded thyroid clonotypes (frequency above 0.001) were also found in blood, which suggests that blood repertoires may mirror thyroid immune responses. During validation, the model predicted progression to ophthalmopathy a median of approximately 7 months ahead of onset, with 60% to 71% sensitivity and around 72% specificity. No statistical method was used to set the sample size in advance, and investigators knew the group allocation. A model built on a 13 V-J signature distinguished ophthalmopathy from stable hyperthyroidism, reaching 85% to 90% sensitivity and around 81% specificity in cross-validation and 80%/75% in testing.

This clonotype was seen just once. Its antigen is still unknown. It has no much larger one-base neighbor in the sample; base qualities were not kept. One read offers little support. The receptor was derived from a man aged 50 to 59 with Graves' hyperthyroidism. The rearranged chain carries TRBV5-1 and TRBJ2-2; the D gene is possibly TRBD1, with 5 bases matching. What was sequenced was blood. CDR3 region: CASSFGATGELFF. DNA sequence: TGCGCCAGCAGCTTTGGGGCCACCGGGGAGCTGTTTTTT.